This entry lists 27 T cell receptor beta chains sequenced from one sample in a study of graft-versus-host responses after intestinal transplantation (dated by TCRdb to the early 2020s). Libraries came from the immunoSEQ multiplex PCR assay. In its TCRdb copy, this immuneACCESS table keeps in-frame sequences only and misses some clones. Where compared with another copy, unresolved V genes explain less than half of these, and the others have no known cause. This sample has about 98,000 clones in its table, and around 88% of those were observed once. The ten largest clones take up 1.4% of the sample. The starting material was PBMCs, obtained 255 days after intestinal transplant. These receptors were taken from a human patient who received an intestinal transplant, so some T cells may come from the graft donor.

V is TRBV12-2 and J is TRBJ2-3. TRBV12-2 is recorded as a pseudogene. This CDR3 comprises 16 residues. The CDR3 loop is CASRPAEGTDSDTQYF. The CDR3 DNA is TGTGCAAGTCGCCCAGCTGAGGGGACCGATTCAGATACGCAGTATTTT.

The V gene is TRBV28, the J gene TRBJ1-1; no clear D. The V end lost 8 bases, the J end lost 0 bases, and 7 bases lay between the germline ends. Germline lookup yields CDR1 MDHEN and CDR2 SYDVKM. CDR3 length: 12 residues. CDR3 in DNA: TGTGCCAGCCACACTTTGAACACTGAAGCTTTCTTT. Its protein is CASHTLNTEAFF.

CDR3 DNA: TGTGCCAGCAGTCAAGTTGGTACTGAAGCTTTCTTT. This codes for CASSQVGTEAFF. The gene calls are TRBV6-1 and TRBJ1-1, with D hard to call. V was clipped by 5 bases and J by 5 bases, with 9 bases between them. This CDR3 has 12 residues. Germline CDR1 MNHNS, CDR2 SASEGT.

The gene calls are TRBV28 and TRBJ1-1; no firm D call. There are 15 residues in the CDR3. The germline V gene encodes CDR1 MDHEN and CDR2 SYDVKM. Trimming took off 2 bases at V and 0 bases at J, with 10 bases between the two ends. The CDR3 loop reads CASSLGWTLNTEAFF. CDR3 coding DNA: TGTGCCAGCAGTTTAGGGTGGACTCTGAACACTGAAGCTTTCTTT.

The chain recombines TRBV7-8 with TRBJ1-5; D is ambiguous. Looked up from germline, CDR1 is SGHVS and CDR2 is FQNEAQ. The CDR3 runs to 15 residues. The V end lost 5 bases, the J end lost 3 bases, and 14 bases lay between the germline ends. CDR3 nucleotides: TGTGCCAGCAGCCCCCATTTTGGAACCAATCAGCCCCAGCATTTT. Its protein product is CASSPHFGTNQPQHF.

CDR3 nucleotides: TGTGCCAGTAGTGAACTACAGGGGGGCACTGAAGCTTTCTTT. It encodes CASSELQGGTEAFF. The V and J genes are TRBV19 and TRBJ1-1; 8 bases are shared with TRBD1. The V gene's germline CDR1 is LNHDA and CDR2 SQIVND (reference sequence). V gave up 5 bases and J gave up 4 bases; unmatched junction bases: 6. The CDR3 contains 14 residues.

As DNA, the CDR3 is TGTGCCAGCAATTACGCGGGGGACGAGCAGTACTTC. Its protein is CASNYAGDEQYF. This chain links TRBV6-1 with TRBJ2-7; 7 bases align to TRBD2. CDR1 MNHNS and CDR2 SASEGT come from the germline V gene. CDR3 size: 12 residues. J lost 5 bases, V lost 7 bases, and 5 bases had no gene match.

This clone was recorded a few times. This chain uses TRBV6-6 with TRBJ1-4, with unresolved D. The CDR3 consists of 16 residues. The ends were cut back, 0 bases at V and 7 bases at J, with 15 bases in the middle. CDR1 MNHNY and CDR2 SVGAGI come from the germline V gene (reference sequence). The CDR3 nucleotides are TGTGCCAGCAGTTACTCGGACGGATACCCCCCTGAAAAACTGTTTTTT. Its translation is CASSYSDGYPPEKLFF.

The genes are TRBV18 and TRBJ2-5; D may be TRBD1 (6 bases). CDR1 is KGHSH, CDR2 LQKENI, per germline. V lost 6 bases, J lost 2 bases, and 13 bases lay in between. The CDR3 loop spans 14 amino acids. The CDR3 spells CASSQDSRQETQYF. The CDR3 DNA reads TGTGCCAGCTCTCAGGACAGCAGACAAGAGACCCAGTACTTC.

The V and J genes are TRBV27 and TRBJ1-5; TRBD1 might be the D (5 bases). The V and J ends lost 3 bases and 11 bases respectively, with 23 bases between them. Per the germline V gene, CDR1 is MNHEY and CDR2 is SMNVEV (reference sequence). The CDR3 length is 16 residues. CDR3 sequence: CASSFAGQGGNMAQHF. In nucleotides, the CDR3 is TGTGCCAGCAGTTTTGCCGGGCAGGGAGGGAATATGGCCCAGCATTTT.

The V and J genes are TRBV2 and TRBJ1-5; D gene uncertain. The CDR3 is 14 residues long. Germline values: CDR1 SNHLY, CDR2 FYNNEI. Trimming cost V 5 bases and J 1 base, with 9 bases left between them. The CDR3, as DNA: TGTGCCAGCAGTCCCACCGGAAGCAATCAGCCCCAGCATTTT. This gives the protein CASSPTGSNQPQHF.

This clone appeared a single time. V and J are TRBV7-2 and TRBJ1-1; 7 bases agree with TRBD1. In germline, CDR1 is SGHTA, CDR2 FQGNSA. This CDR3 comprises 14 residues. V lost 5 bases and J lost 6; bases outside the gene matches: 9. CDR3 sequence (DNA): TGTGCCAGCAGCCGTCGAACAGGGGCGGCTGAAGCTTTCTTT. Protein sequence: CASSRRTGAAEAFF.

The V call is TRBV9, the J call TRBJ2-7, with 10 bases lining up with TRBD2. Germline loops: CDR1 SGDLS, CDR2 YYNGEE. This CDR3 has 14 amino acids. Trimming removed 4 bases from V and 2 bases from J; junction bases left unmatched: 3. CDR3 sequence reads: CASSTGTSAYEQYF. CDR3 bases: TGTGCCAGCAGCACCGGGACTAGCGCCTACGAGCAGTACTTC.

The V and J genes are TRBV4-2 and TRBJ1-5; D gene unclear. V was trimmed by 0 bases and J by 5 bases, leaving 5 bases between them. Germline-derived CDR1 and CDR2 are LGHNA and YNFKEQ. The CDR3 runs to 13 residues. CDR3 amino acids: CASSQERYQPQHF. Written as DNA, the CDR3 is TGTGCCAGCAGCCAAGAACGGTATCAGCCCCAGCATTTT.

This chain connects TRBV5-6 to TRBJ1-3; D unresolved. CDR1 and CDR2 from the germline V gene are SGHDT and YYEEEE. Trimming shortened V by 4 bases and J by 0 bases, and 11 bases separated the two germline ends. There are 15 residues in the CDR3. CDR3 loop: CASSLSASSGNTIYF. The DNA for the CDR3 is TGTGCCAGCAGCCTGAGCGCGAGCTCTGGAAACACCATATATTTT.

This clone has a single count. CDR3: CASSLGSGTVNQPQHF. CDR3 nucleotides: TGTGCCAGCAGTTTAGGTTCCGGGACAGTCAATCAGCCCCAGCATTTT. The chain joins TRBV28 to TRBJ1-5; 7 bases are shared with TRBD1. Germline V gene sequence: CDR1 MDHEN, CDR2 SYDVKM. J gave up 3 bases and V 2 bases, and 7 bases lay outside the gene matches. This CDR3 is 16 amino acids long.

The chain links TRBV2 to TRBJ2-6; D is perhaps TRBD2 (6 bases). Per germline, CDR1 SNHLY and CDR2 FYNNEI. The CDR3 loop spans 14 amino acids. The V end was cut by 8 bases, the J end by 2 bases, with 10 bases between. The CDR3 DNA sequence: TGTGCCAGCGGGAGGAAGCCTGGGGCCAACGTCCTGACTTTC. This encodes CASGRKPGANVLTF.

This chain links TRBV6-5 with TRBJ2-2; D unresolved. V was pared by 6 bases and J by 2 bases, with 13 bases between. Germline CDR1 MNHEY, CDR2 SVGAGI. The CDR3 is 15 amino acids. This CDR3 reads CASRDGGINTGELFF. For the CDR3, the DNA is TGTGCCAGCAGGGACGGTGGGATCAACACCGGGGAGCTGTTTTTT.

The chain couples TRBV5-4 to TRBJ2-3, with D possibly matching TRBD2 (6 bases). This CDR3 region has 15 residues. Trimming took 0 bases from V and 3 from J, leaving 11 bases between them. Germline V CDR1 and CDR2: SGHNT, YYREEE (reference sequence). Here the CDR3 DNA reads TGTGCCAGCAGCTTGGCGGCGGGACGAACAGATACGCAGTATTTT. Translating it yields CASSLAAGRTDTQYF.

This chain connects TRBV27 to TRBJ1-1; TRBD1 is a possible D gene (5 bases). The CDR3 is 14 residues long. Trimming took off 4 bases at V and 5 bases at J, with 14 bases between the two ends. Per germline, CDR1 MNHEY and CDR2 SMNVEV (reference sequence). Here the CDR3 reads CASSSTARRTEAFF. DNA of the CDR3: TGTGCCAGCAGTTCGACAGCTAGACGTACTGAAGCTTTCTTT.

CDR3 bases: TGCGCCAGCAGCCAAGACAGGTGGAGCTCTGGGGCCAACGTCCTGACTTTC. Amino acid sequence: CASSQDRWSSGANVLTF. The chain links TRBV4-3 to TRBJ2-6; D not certain. Per the germline V gene, CDR1 is LGHNA and CDR2 is YSLEER. The CDR3 has 17 residues. The V and J ends lost 0 bases and 0 bases respectively, with 9 bases between them.

The table lists this clone with a few counts. The V gene is TRBV6-1, the J gene TRBJ2-7; tentatively, D is TRBD2 (6 bases). Trimming took 3 bases from V and 2 from J, leaving 14 bases between them. Germline V gene lookup returns CDR1 MNHNS and CDR2 SASEGT. This CDR3 has 15 amino acids. The CDR3 is CASSEEGSYTYEQYF. Here the CDR3 DNA reads TGTGCCAGCAGTGAGGAGGGGTCCTACACCTACGAGCAGTACTTC.

The chain is built from TRBV6-6 and TRBJ2-5; the D gene is possibly TRBD2 (5 bases). This CDR3 spans 13 amino acids. The V and J ends lost 3 bases and 11 bases respectively, with 16 bases between them. CDR1 and CDR2 (germline): MNHNY, SVGAGI (reference sequence). The CDR3 protein is CASSYSTFGEQYF. The CDR3 DNA reads TGTGCCAGCAGTTATTCAACATTCGGGGAGCAGTACTTC.

V and J are TRBV27 and TRBJ2-7; 12 nucleotides match TRBD2. V gave up 7 bases and J gave up 2 bases; unmatched junction bases: 6. The CDR3 sequence is 15 residues long. In germline, CDR1 is MNHEY, CDR2 SMNVEV (reference sequence). This CDR3 is CASKTSGGHAYEQYF. CDR3 in DNA: TGTGCCAGCAAGACTAGCGGGGGCCACGCCTACGAGCAGTACTTC.

The chain couples TRBV6-1 to TRBJ1-5; D remains unclear. The ends were cut back, 7 bases at V and 9 bases at J, with 22 bases in the middle. CDR1 is MNHNS, CDR2 SASEGT, per germline. The CDR3 runs to 15 residues. CDR3 loop: CASTPREPVVRPQHF. CDR3 nucleotides: TGTGCCAGCACCCCGAGAGAGCCCGTAGTAAGGCCCCAGCATTTT.

The chain is built from TRBV5-4 and TRBJ2-1; 10 bases align to TRBD2. Looked up from germline, CDR1 is SGHNT and CDR2 is YYREEE (reference sequence). V shed 4 bases, J shed 9 bases, and the junction held 10 bases outside the gene matches. This CDR3 is built from 15 residues. For the CDR3, the DNA is TGTGCCAGCAGCCTAGGGCTAGCGGGAGTGGGTGAGCAGTTCTTC. It codes for CASSLGLAGVGEQFF.

The genes are TRBV27 and TRBJ2-3, with D tentatively TRBD1 or TRBD2 (5 bases each). This CDR3 is 15 amino acids long. From germline, CDR1 is MNHEY and CDR2 SMNVEV (reference sequence). Trimming took off 4 bases at V and 3 bases at J, with 14 bases between the two ends. The CDR3 reads CASSWGRRRTDTQYF. For the CDR3, the DNA is TGTGCCAGCAGTTGGGGGAGAAGGAGGACAGATACGCAGTATTTT.